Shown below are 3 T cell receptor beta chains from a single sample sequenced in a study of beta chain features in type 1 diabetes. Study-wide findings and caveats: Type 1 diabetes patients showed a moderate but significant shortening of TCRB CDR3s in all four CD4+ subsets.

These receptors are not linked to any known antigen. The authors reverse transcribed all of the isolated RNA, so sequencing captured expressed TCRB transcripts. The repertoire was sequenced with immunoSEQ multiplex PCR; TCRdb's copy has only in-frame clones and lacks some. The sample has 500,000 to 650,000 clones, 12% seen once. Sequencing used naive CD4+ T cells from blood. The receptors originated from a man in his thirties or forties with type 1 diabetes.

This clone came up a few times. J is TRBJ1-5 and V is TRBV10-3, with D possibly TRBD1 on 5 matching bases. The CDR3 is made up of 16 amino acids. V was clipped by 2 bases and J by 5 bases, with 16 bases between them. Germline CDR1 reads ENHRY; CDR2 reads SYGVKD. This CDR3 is CAISERQGYPDQPQHF. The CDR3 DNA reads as TGTGCCATCAGTGAGAGGCAGGGTTACCCAGATCAGCCCCAGCATTTT.

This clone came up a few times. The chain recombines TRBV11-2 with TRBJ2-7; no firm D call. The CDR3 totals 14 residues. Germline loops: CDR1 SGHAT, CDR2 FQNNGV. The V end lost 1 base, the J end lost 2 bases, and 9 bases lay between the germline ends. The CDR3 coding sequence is TGTGCCAGCAGCTTAGGAGACGGTGCCTACGAGCAGTACTTC. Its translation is CASSLGDGAYEQYF.

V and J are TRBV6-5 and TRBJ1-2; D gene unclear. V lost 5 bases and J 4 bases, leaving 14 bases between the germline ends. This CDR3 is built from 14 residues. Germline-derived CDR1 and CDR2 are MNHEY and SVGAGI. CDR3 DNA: TGTGCCAGCAGTCCCACCAGAGAATCCTATGGCTACACCTTC. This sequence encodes CASSPTRESYGYTF.